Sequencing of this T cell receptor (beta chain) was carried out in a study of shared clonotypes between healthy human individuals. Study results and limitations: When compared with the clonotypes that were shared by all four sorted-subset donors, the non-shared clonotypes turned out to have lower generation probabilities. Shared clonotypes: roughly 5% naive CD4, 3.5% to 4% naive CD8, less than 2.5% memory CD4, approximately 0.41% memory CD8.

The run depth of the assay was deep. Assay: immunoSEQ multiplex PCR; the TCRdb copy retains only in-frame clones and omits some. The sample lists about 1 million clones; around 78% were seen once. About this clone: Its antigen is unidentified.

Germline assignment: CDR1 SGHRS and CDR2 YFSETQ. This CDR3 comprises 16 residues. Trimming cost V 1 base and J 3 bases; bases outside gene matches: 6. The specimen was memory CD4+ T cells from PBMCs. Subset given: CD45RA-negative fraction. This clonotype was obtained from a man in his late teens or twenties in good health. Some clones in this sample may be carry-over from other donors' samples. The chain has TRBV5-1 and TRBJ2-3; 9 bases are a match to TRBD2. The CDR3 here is CASSLPAGGSTDTQYF. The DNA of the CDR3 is TGCGCCAGCAGCTTGCCAGCGGGAGGTTCAACAGATACGCAGTATTTT.